This paragraph covers one T cell receptor beta chain sequence. Its antigen is unknown. This sample is drawn from a study of blood T cells in healthy people across ages. General study findings and limits: While age rose, TCR beta diversity per million T cells dropped in a roughly linear way. Aged donors had fewer naive CD4+ cells and lower diversity than long-lived donors.

Germline V CDR1 and CDR2: LNHNV, YYDKDF (reference sequence). V was pared by 3 bases and J by 12 bases, with 23 bases between. There are 16 residues in the CDR3. Approximately 10 milliliters was the volume of peripheral blood drawn from each donor. A second PCR of 7 to 11 cycles used a sample-barcoded 5' primer and a J-beta primer mix. Carrying 12 random nucleotides, a template-switch adaptor labeled each individual cDNA molecule. TCRdb reprocessed the 5' RACE reads with MiXCR, giving one entry per CDR3 protein. Of over 1.5 million distinct CDR3 sequences listed, 49% are singletons. This TCR was recovered from a middle-aged woman in good health. What was sequenced was blood. The chain uses TRBV15 and TRBJ1-4, with D hard to call. The CDR3 spells CATSRRDGGLMKELFF. The CDR3 DNA reads TGTGCCACCAGCAGGAGAGATGGAGGGCTAATGAAAGAACTGTTTTTT.